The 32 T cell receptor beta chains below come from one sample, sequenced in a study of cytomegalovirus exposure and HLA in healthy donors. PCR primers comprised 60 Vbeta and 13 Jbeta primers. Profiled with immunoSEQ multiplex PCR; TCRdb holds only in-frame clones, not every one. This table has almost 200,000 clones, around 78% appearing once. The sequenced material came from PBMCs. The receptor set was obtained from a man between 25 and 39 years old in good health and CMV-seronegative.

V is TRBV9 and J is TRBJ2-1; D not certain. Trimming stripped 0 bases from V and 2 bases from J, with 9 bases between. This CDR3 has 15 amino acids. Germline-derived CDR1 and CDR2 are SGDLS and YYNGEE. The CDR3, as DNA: TGTGCCAGCAGCGTAGTCCCAGGCACCTACAATGAGCAGTTCTTC. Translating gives CASSVVPGTYNEQFF. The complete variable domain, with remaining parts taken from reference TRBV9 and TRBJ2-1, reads DSGVTQTPKHLITATGQRVTLRCSPRSGDLSVYWYQQSLDQGLQFLIQYYNGEERAKGNILERFSAQQFPDLHSELNLSSLELGDSALYFCASSVVPGTYNEQFFGPGTRLTVL.

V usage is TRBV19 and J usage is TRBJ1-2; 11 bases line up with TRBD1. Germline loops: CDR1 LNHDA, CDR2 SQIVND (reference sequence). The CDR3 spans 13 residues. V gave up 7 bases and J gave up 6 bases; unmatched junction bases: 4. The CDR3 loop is CASTRTGGDGYTF. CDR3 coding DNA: TGTGCCAGTACCCGGACAGGGGGCGATGGCTACACCTTC.

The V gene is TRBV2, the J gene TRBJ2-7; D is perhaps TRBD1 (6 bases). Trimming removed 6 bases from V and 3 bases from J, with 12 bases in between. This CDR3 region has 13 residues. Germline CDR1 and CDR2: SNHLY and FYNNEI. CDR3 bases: TGTGCCAGCAGGCTTGGACAGAACTACGAGCAGTACTTC. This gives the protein CASRLGQNYEQYF.

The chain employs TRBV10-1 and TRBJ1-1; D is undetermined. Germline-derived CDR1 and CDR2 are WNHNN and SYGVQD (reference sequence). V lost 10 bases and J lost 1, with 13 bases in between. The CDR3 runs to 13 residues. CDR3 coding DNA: TGCGCCACCAGAGAAAACAAGAACACTGAAGCTTTCTTT. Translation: CATRENKNTEAFF.

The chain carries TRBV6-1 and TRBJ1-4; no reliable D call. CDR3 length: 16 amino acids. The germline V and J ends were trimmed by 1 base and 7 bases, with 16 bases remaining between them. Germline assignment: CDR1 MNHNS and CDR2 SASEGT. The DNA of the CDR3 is TGTGCCAGCAGTGAAGGGTCGATTTGGGGAGTTGAAAAACTGTTTTTT. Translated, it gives CASSEGSIWGVEKLFF.

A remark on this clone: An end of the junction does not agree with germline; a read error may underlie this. The CDR3 DNA reads as TGTACCAGCAGCGTAGGTGCGACTAGCGGGCGGGCTAGCACAGATACGCAGTATTTT. This encodes CTSSVGATSGRASTDTQYF. This chain uses TRBV9 with TRBJ2-3, with 10 bases that match TRBD2. CDR1 and CDR2 from the germline V gene are SGDLS and YYNGEE. CDR3 length: 19 amino acids.

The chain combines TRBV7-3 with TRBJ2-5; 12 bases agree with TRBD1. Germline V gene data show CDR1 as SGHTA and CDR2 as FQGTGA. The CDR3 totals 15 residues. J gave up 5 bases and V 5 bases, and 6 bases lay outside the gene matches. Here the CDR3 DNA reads TGTGCCAGCAGCAGGGGGACAGGGGGCGTGGAGACCCAGTACTTC. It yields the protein CASSRGTGGVETQYF.

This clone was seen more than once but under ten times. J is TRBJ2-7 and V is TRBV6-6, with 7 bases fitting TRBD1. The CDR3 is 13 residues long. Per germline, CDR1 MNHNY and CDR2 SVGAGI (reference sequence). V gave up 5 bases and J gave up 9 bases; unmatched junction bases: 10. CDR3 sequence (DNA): TGTGCCAGCAGTAACCCGGGACAGAGGGTGCAGTACTTC. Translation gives CASSNPGQRVQYF.

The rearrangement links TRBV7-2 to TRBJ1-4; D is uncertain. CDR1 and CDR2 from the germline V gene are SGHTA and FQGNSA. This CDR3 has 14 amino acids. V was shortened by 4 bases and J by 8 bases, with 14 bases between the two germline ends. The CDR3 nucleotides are TGTGCCAGCAGCTCGGGGTGGGGAGGGGAAAAACTGTTTTTT. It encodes CASSSGWGGEKLFF.

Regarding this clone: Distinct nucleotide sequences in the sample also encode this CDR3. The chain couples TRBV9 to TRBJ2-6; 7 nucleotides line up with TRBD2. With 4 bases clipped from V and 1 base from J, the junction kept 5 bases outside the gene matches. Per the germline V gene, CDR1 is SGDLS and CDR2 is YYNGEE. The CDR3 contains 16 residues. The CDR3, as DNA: TGTGCCAGCAGCCCTAGGGAGGGATCTGGGGCCAACGTCCTGACTTTC. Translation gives CASSPREGSGANVLTF.

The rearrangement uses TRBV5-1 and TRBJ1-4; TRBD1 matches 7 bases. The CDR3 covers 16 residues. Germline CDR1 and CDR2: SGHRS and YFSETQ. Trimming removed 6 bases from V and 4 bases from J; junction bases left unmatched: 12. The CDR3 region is CASTPGGGRNNEKLFF. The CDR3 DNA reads TGCGCCAGCACCCCGGGAGGGGGCCGAAATAATGAAAAACTGTTTTTT.

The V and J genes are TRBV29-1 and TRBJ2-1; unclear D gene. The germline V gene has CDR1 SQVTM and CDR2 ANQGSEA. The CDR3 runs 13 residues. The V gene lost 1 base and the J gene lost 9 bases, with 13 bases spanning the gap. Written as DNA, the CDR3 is TGCAGCGTTGAAGGTCCCGCCCAGGTTGAGCAGTTCTTC. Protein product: CSVEGPAQVEQFF.

The CDR3 loop reads CASRETGTGAYPNYGYTF. The DNA of the CDR3 is TGTGCCAGCAGAGAAACGGGGACAGGGGCTTATCCTAACTATGGCTACACCTTC. This rearrangement joins TRBV25-1 to TRBJ1-2, with 10 bases lining up with TRBD1. Germline trimming cut 6 bases from V and 0 bases from J; bases unmatched to any gene: 13. Germline-derived CDR1 and CDR2 are MGHDK and SYGVNS. This CDR3 is built from 18 residues.

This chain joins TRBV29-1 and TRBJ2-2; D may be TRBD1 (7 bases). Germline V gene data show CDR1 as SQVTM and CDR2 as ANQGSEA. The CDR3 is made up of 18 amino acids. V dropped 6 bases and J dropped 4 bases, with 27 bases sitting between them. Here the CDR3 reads CSVGEGRFAGGITGELFF. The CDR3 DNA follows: TGCAGCGTCGGCGAGGGAAGGTTTGCAGGGGGGATCACCGGGGAGCTGTTTTTT.

CDR3 sequence reads: CASSLWDRGYNEQFF. The CDR3, as DNA: TGTGCCAGCAGCTTATGGGACAGGGGATACAATGAGCAGTTCTTC. This chain joins TRBV13 and TRBJ2-1; 10 positions match TRBD1. This CDR3 has 15 residues. Losses at the gene ends were 2 bases for V and 4 bases for J; bases not matched to a gene: 2. The germline V gene encodes CDR1 PRHDT and CDR2 FYEKMQ (reference sequence). Together with reference TRBV13 and TRBJ2-1, the CDR3 gives the full variable domain: AAGVIQSPRHLIKEKRETATLKCYPIPRHDTVYWYQQGPGQDPQFLISFYEKMQSDKGSIPDRFSAQQFSDYHSELNMSSLELGDSALYFCASSLWDRGYNEQFFGPGTRLTVL.

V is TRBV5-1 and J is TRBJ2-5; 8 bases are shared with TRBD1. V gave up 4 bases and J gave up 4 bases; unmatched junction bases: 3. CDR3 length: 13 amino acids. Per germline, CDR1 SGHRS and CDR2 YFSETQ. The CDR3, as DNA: TGCGCCAGCAGCCCAGGGGGCGCAGAGACCCAGTACTTC. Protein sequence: CASSPGGAETQYF.

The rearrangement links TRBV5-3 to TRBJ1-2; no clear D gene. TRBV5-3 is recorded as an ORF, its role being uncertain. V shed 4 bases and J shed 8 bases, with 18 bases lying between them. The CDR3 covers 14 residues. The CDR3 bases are TGTGCCAGAAGCCAGTTACACAAAACGATGGGCTACACCTTC. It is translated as CARSQLHKTMGYTF.

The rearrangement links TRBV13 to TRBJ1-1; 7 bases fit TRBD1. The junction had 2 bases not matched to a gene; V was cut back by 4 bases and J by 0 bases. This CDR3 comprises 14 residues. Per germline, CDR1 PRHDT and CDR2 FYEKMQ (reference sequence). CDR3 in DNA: TGTGCCAGCAGCTCGGGACAGATGAACACTGAAGCTTTCTTT. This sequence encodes CASSSGQMNTEAFF.

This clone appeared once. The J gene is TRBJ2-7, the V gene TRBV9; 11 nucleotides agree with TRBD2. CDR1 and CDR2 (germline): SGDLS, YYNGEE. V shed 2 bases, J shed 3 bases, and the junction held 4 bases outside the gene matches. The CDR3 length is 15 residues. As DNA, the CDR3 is TGTGCCAGCAGCGTCACTAGCGGGAGCGGCTACGAGCAGTACTTC. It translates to CASSVTSGSGYEQYF.

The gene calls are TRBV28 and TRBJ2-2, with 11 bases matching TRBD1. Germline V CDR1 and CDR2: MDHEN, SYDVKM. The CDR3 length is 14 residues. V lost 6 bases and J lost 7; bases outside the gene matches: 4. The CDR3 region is CASSRDRGFGELFF. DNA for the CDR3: TGTGCCAGCAGCCGGGACAGGGGGTTCGGGGAGCTGTTTTTT.

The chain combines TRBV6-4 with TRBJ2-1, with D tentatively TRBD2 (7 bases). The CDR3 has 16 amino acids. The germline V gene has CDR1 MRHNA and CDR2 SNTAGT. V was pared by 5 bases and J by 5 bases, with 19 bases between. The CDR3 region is CASSPGGGSSNNEQFF. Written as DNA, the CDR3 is TGTGCCAGCAGTCCGGGGGGCGGGAGTAGTAACAATGAGCAGTTCTTC.

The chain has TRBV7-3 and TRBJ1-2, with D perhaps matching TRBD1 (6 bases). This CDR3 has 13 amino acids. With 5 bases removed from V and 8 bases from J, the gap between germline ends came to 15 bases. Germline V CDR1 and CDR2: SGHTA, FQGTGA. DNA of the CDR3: TGTGCCAGCAGCGACCTTCGGGACACGGGCTACACCTTC. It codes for CASSDLRDTGYTF.

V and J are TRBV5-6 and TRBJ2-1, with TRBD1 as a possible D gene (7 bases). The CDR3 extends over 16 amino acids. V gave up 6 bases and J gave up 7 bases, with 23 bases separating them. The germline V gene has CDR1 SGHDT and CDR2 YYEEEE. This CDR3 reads CASTHLRRGPRNEQFF. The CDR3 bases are TGTGCCAGCACCCATTTGAGGAGGGGGCCGAGGAATGAGCAGTTCTTC.

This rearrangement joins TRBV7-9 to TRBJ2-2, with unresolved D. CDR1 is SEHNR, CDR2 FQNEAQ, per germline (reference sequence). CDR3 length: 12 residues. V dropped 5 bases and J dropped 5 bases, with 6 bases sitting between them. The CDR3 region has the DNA TGTGCCAGCAGCCCAAATACCGGGGAGCTGTTTTTT. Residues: CASSPNTGELFF.

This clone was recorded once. Here the CDR3 reads CASSRTGVRVTDTQYF. CDR3 nucleotide sequence: TGTGCCAGCAGCCGGACAGGGGTCCGAGTCACAGATACGCAGTATTTT. The gene calls are TRBV5-4 and TRBJ2-3; 9 positions agree with TRBD1. V gave up 4 bases and J gave up 2 bases; unmatched junction bases: 8. CDR1 and CDR2 from the germline V gene are SGHNT and YYREEE (reference sequence). CDR3 length: 16 amino acids.

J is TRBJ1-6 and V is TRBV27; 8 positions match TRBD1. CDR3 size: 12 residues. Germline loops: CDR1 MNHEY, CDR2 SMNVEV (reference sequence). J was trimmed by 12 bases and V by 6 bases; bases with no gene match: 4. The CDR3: CASSGTGVPLHF. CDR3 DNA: TGTGCCAGCAGCGGGACAGGCGTACCCCTCCACTTT.

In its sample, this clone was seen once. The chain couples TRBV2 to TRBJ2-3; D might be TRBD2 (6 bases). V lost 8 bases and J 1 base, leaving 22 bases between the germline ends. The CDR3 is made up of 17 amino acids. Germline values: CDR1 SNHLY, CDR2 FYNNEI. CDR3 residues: CASWGVHRPSGTDTQYF. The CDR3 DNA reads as TGTGCCAGCTGGGGGGTCCACCGGCCCAGTGGCACAGATACGCAGTATTTT.

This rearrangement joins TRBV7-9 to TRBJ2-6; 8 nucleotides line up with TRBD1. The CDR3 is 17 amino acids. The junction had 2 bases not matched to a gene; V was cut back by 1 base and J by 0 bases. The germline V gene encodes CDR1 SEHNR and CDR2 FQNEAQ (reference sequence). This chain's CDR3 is CASSLGTGSSGANVLTF. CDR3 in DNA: TGTGCCAGCAGCTTAGGGACAGGGTCCTCTGGGGCCAACGTCCTGACTTTC.

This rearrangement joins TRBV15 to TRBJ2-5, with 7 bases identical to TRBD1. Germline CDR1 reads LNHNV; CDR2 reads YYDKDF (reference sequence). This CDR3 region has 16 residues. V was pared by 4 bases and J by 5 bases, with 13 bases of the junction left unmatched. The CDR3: CATSTHMDRLEETQYF. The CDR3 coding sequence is TGTGCCACCAGCACCCACATGGACAGGTTGGAGGAGACCCAGTACTTC.

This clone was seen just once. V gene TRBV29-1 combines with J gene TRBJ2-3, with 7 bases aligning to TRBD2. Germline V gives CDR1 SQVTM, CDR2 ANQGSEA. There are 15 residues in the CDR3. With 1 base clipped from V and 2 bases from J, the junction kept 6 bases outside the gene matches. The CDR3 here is CSVEGGLQPTDTQYF. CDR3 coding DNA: TGCAGCGTTGAAGGGGGACTACAACCCACAGATACGCAGTATTTT.

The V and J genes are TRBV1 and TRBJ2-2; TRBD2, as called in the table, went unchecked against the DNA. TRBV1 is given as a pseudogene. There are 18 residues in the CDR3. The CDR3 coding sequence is TGCACCAGCAGCCAATTCTCTCCAGCGGGAACGAACACCGGGGAGCTGTTTTTT. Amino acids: CTSSQFSPAGTNTGELFF.

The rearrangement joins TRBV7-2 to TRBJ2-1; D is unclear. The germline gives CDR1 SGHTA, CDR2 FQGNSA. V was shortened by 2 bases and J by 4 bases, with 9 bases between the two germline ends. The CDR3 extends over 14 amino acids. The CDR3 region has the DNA TGTGCCAGCAGCTTAAGTACTACATACAATGAGCAGTTCTTC. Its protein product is CASSLSTTYNEQFF.